These 32 T cell receptor beta chains came from one sample sequenced in a study of OX40 agonist ivuxolimab in advanced cancers. Using immunoSEQ multiplex PCR, the repertoire was profiled, and TCRdb retains in-frame clones only, with some absent. The table records roughly 73,000 clones, roughly 84% of them present only once. This material consisted of CD4+ or CD8+ T cells sorted from blood, taken in a trial of the OX40 agonist ivuxolimab. The receptor set was obtained from an adult with an advanced solid tumor such as melanoma, head and neck, liver or kidney cancer.

The genes are TRBV2 and TRBJ2-1; perhaps TRBD2 as D (6 bases). The CDR3 consists of 13 residues. The germline V gene has CDR1 SNHLY and CDR2 FYNNEI. Trimming cost V 8 bases and J 9 bases, with 17 bases left between them. CDR3 residues: CASAGLPRAEQFF. CDR3 nucleotides: TGTGCCAGCGCGGGACTCCCTCGCGCTGAGCAGTTCTTC.

J is TRBJ2-1 and V is TRBV19, with D maybe TRBD2 (5 bases). V lost 2 bases and J 6 bases, leaving 17 bases between the germline ends. The CDR3 extends over 16 amino acids. Germline lookup yields CDR1 LNHDA and CDR2 SQIVND (reference sequence). The CDR3 bases are TGTGCCAGTAGTATAAAGGGAACGGGATCTGTCAATGAGCAGTTCTTC. Protein sequence: CASSIKGTGSVNEQFF.

The chain joins TRBV6-6 to TRBJ2-7; 7 nucleotides agree with TRBD1. The trim removed 6 bases at V and 4 bases at J, leaving 3 bases unmatched. Germline V lookup: CDR1 MNHNY, CDR2 SVGAGI (reference sequence). The CDR3 consists of 12 residues. The CDR3 is CASRLRGYEQYF. The CDR3, as DNA: TGTGCCAGCAGGCTCAGGGGGTACGAGCAGTACTTC.

V usage is TRBV29-1 and J usage is TRBJ2-5, with 8 bases fitting TRBD2. The CDR3 runs to 15 residues. In germline, CDR1 is SQVTM, CDR2 ANQGSEA. The trim removed 8 bases at V and 2 bases at J, leaving 13 bases unmatched. The CDR3 region is CSSDGSGGLQETQYF. CDR3 DNA sequence: TGCAGCTCTGATGGGAGCGGGGGACTACAAGAGACCCAGTACTTC.

This chain links TRBV30 with TRBJ2-1; possible D gene TRBD2, 5 bases. The CDR3 runs 11 residues. Trimming shortened V by 3 bases and J by 7 bases, and 7 bases separated the two germline ends. Germline CDR1 and CDR2: GTSNPN and SVGIG (reference sequence). CDR3 sequence (DNA): TGTGCCTGGAGGCAGCGGAATGAGCAGTTCTTC. It translates to CAWRQRNEQFF.

The rearrangement joins TRBV7-9 to TRBJ2-3; maybe TRBD1 (5 bases). Germline V gene sequence: CDR1 SEHNR, CDR2 FQNEAQ (reference sequence). Trimming took off 4 bases at V and 2 bases at J, with 7 bases between the two ends. The CDR3 has 13 amino acids. The CDR3 loop reads CASSSTVTDTQYF. The CDR3 nucleotides are TGTGCCAGCAGCTCGACAGTCACAGATACGCAGTATTTT.

V is TRBV30 and J is TRBJ2-5; 7 bases align to TRBD1. The CDR3 has 12 residues. Germline lookup yields CDR1 GTSNPN and CDR2 SVGIG (reference sequence). Trimming cost V 2 bases and J 5 bases; bases outside gene matches: 2. The CDR3 DNA reads TGTGCCTGGAGTAGGGGGCAGGAGACCCAGTACTTC. The encoded protein is CAWSRGQETQYF.

V gene TRBV6-5 combines with J gene TRBJ1-5; TRBD1 matches at 10 bases. V gave up 2 bases and J gave up 4 bases; unmatched junction bases: 2. The CDR3 loop spans 15 amino acids. Germline lookup yields CDR1 MNHEY and CDR2 SVGAGI. CDR3 amino acids: CASSYGQGVNQPQHF. DNA for the CDR3: TGTGCCAGCAGTTACGGACAGGGGGTGAATCAGCCCCAGCATTTT.

This clone occurred once. The chain couples TRBV6-6 to TRBJ2-7, with TRBD2 identical over 10 bases. The CDR3 is 14 amino acids. The J segment lost 1 base and the V segment lost 5 bases, leaving 2 bases of the junction unmatched. Per germline, CDR1 MNHNY and CDR2 SVGAGI (reference sequence). CDR3 coding DNA: TGTGCCAGCAGTCCTAGCGGGGGTTCCTACGAGCAGTACTTC. This encodes CASSPSGGSYEQYF.

This clone was seen a handful of times. The genes are TRBV4-1 and TRBJ2-5; possible D gene TRBD2, 6 bases. The CDR3 totals 16 residues. Trimming removed 0 bases at V and 5 bases at J, with 16 bases between. Germline V gene sequence: CDR1 MGHRA, CDR2 YSYEKL. CDR3 DNA: TGCGCCAGCAGCCAAGATGGGGCTCGGGGGACGGAGACCCAGTACTTC. Protein: CASSQDGARGTETQYF.

The CDR3 DNA follows: TGTGCCATCAGCCCCGGGACTAGCGGGAGGGCCGGGCAAGAGACCCAGTACTTC. This codes for CAISPGTSGRAGQETQYF. V usage is TRBV10-3 and J usage is TRBJ2-5; 16 bases fit TRBD2. The germline V gene encodes CDR1 ENHRY and CDR2 SYGVKD. This CDR3 comprises 18 residues. V gave up 6 bases and J gave up 2 bases; unmatched junction bases: 9.

This chain joins TRBV27 and TRBJ1-5; D possibly corresponds to TRBD1 (6 bases). The V end was cut by 6 bases, the J end by 2 bases, with 17 bases between. Germline assignment: CDR1 MNHEY and CDR2 SMNVEV (reference sequence). This CDR3 spans 16 amino acids. CDR3 nucleotides: TGTGCCAGCAGAACGGACGGACAGTTCGGCAATCAGCCCCAGCATTTT. It is translated as CASRTDGQFGNQPQHF.

The rearrangement links TRBV7-3 to TRBJ2-5, with TRBD1 matching 7 bases. The DNA end favors TRBJ2-7, so the J call may be wrong. The CDR3 has 16 residues. Germline V gives CDR1 SGHTA, CDR2 FQGTGA. The CDR3 nucleotides are TGTGCCAGCAGCTTAAGGGGTTGGGACAGCTTCTACGAGCAGTACTTC. This encodes CASSLRGWDSFYEQYF.

J is TRBJ1-6 and V is TRBV15; 8 bases fit TRBD1. The V segment lost 5 bases and the J segment 8 bases; nucleotides outside the gene matches: 8. CDR1 and CDR2 from the germline V gene are LNHNV and YYDKDF (reference sequence). This CDR3 comprises 15 residues. This CDR3 is CATSAYGTGYSPLHF. CDR3 nucleotide sequence: TGTGCCACCAGCGCATACGGGACAGGTTATTCACCCCTCCACTTT.

The CDR3 region is CASSWRLGTAEQFF. The CDR3 DNA reads as TGTGCCAGCAGCTGGAGACTTGGAACCGCAGAGCAGTTCTTC. The V call is TRBV7-3, the J call TRBJ2-1, with no clear D. V dropped 4 bases and J dropped 10 bases, with 17 bases sitting between them. Germline lookup yields CDR1 SGHTA and CDR2 FQGTGA. The CDR3 has 14 amino acids.

V and J are TRBV11-2 and TRBJ1-3; D call uncertain. CDR3 size: 16 residues. Per the germline V gene, CDR1 is SGHAT and CDR2 is FQNNGV. V was trimmed by 0 bases and J by 2 bases, leaving 11 bases between them. In DNA form, the CDR3 reads TGTGCCAGCAGCTTAGATTGGTCTGGGACTGGAAACACCATATATTTT. Its protein product is CASSLDWSGTGNTIYF.

The chain uses TRBV2 and TRBJ2-1, with D tentatively TRBD1 (6 bases). The germline V gene has CDR1 SNHLY and CDR2 FYNNEI. The CDR3 contains 11 residues. V lost 8 bases and J lost 4, with 6 bases in between. The CDR3 DNA sequence: TGTGCCAGCCAGGGGTACAATGAGCAGTTCTTC. Translating gives CASQGYNEQFF.

This rearrangement joins TRBV19 to TRBJ2-1; 9 nucleotides agree with TRBD1. The ends lost 3 bases at V and 5 bases at J; junction bases unmatched: 5. The length of the CDR3 is 15 residues. CDR1 and CDR2 from the germline V gene are LNHDA and SQIVND (reference sequence). CDR3 sequence reads: CASSIAGTGNNEQFF. Written as DNA, the CDR3 is TGTGCCAGTAGTATCGCCGGGACAGGGAACAATGAGCAGTTCTTC. Drawing the rest from reference TRBV19 and TRBJ2-1, the complete variable domain is DGGITQSPKYLFRKEGQNVTLSCEQNLNHDAMYWYRQDPGQGLRLIYYSQIVNDFQKGDIAEGYSVSREKKESFPLTVTSAQKNPTAFYLCASSIAGTGNNEQFFGPGTRLTVL.

The chain carries TRBV27 and TRBJ2-7, with TRBD1 identical over 12 bases. The CDR3 extends over 15 amino acids. The trim removed 2 bases at V and 7 bases at J, leaving 6 bases unmatched. CDR1 and CDR2 from the germline V gene are MNHEY and SMNVEV (reference sequence). CDR3 nucleotides: TGTGCCAGCAGTTTAAGGGGACAGGGGGCCGGGGAGCAGTACTTC. This translates into CASSLRGQGAGEQYF.

The chain is built from TRBV9 and TRBJ2-2, with D hard to call. The CDR3 consists of 14 residues. From germline, CDR1 is SGDLS and CDR2 YYNGEE. V lost 0 bases, J lost 5 bases, and 8 bases lay in between. The CDR3 DNA sequence: TGTGCCAGCAGCGTAGTGGCAACTACCGGGGAGCTGTTTTTT. It yields the protein CASSVVATTGELFF.

The chain carries TRBV13 and TRBJ2-7, with no clear D. CDR3 length: 13 amino acids. Germline V gives CDR1 PRHDT, CDR2 FYEKMQ (reference sequence). V was pared by 1 base and J by 6 bases, with 10 bases between. The CDR3 region is CASSLVGEREQYF. CDR3 bases: TGTGCCAGCAGCTTAGTTGGGGAACGCGAGCAGTACTTC.

CDR3 coding DNA: TGTGCCAGCAGTTATGGGGGTCTGAACACTGAAGCTTTCTTT. Translating gives CASSYGGLNTEAFF. V is TRBV6-5 and J is TRBJ1-1, with D perhaps matching TRBD1 (5 bases). CDR1 and CDR2 (germline): MNHEY, SVGAGI. The V gene lost 3 bases and the J gene lost 0 bases, with 8 bases spanning the gap. The CDR3 loop spans 14 amino acids.

This clone showed up just once. This chain links TRBV7-6 with TRBJ2-7; possibly TRBD1 or TRBD2 for D (5 bases each). Germline V gene sequence: CDR1 SGHVS, CDR2 FNYEAQ. The length of the CDR3 is 15 residues. The V gene lost 2 bases and the J gene lost 3 bases, with 14 bases spanning the gap. CDR3 protein: CASSLLAGTHYEQYF. CDR3 bases: TGTGCCAGCAGCTTACTCGCCGGGACCCACTACGAGCAGTACTTC. Supplemented by reference TRBV7-6 and TRBJ2-7, the full variable domain reads GAGVSQSPRYKVTKRGQDVALRCDPISGHVSLYWYRQALGQGPEFLTYFNYEAQQDKSGLPNDRFSAERPEGSISTLTIQRTEQRDSAMYRCASSLLAGTHYEQYFGPGTRLTVT.

The chain couples TRBV2 to TRBJ2-2; D perhaps matches TRBD2 (5 bases). V dropped 3 bases and J dropped 0 bases, with 8 bases sitting between them. CDR1 SNHLY and CDR2 FYNNEI come from the germline V gene. The CDR3 runs to 15 residues. The CDR3: CASSEGRSNTGELFF. The CDR3 nucleotides read TGTGCCAGCAGTGAGGGGAGATCGAACACCGGGGAGCTGTTTTTT.

This rearrangement joins TRBV27 to TRBJ1-2; 7 positions agree with TRBD1. This CDR3 is built from 14 residues. CDR1 and CDR2 from the germline V gene are MNHEY and SMNVEV (reference sequence). V shed 5 bases and J 9 bases; nucleotides not matched to a gene: 12. This CDR3 is CASSARTGSTRYTF. In DNA form, the CDR3 reads TGTGCCAGCAGTGCGAGGACAGGTTCTACCCGCTACACCTTC.

This clone has a handful of counts. V and J are TRBV29-1 and TRBJ2-7; D possibly corresponds to TRBD2 (5 bases). Per germline, CDR1 SQVTM and CDR2 ANQGSEA. The CDR3 consists of 12 residues. The CDR3 DNA sequence: TGCAGTGGAGGACGGAGCTCCTACGAGCAGTACTTC. Amino acid sequence: CSGGRSSYEQYF.

V is TRBV5-4 and J is TRBJ2-5; D possibly uses TRBD1 or TRBD2 (6 bases each). Germline CDR1 SGHNT, CDR2 YYREEE (reference sequence). V dropped 4 bases and J dropped 1 base, with 20 bases sitting between them. The CDR3 is 17 residues long. CDR3 residues: CASSPRGLALGQETQYF. In nucleotides, the CDR3 is TGTGCCAGCAGCCCCCGGGGGCTAGCTTTAGGCCAAGAGACCCAGTACTTC.

The chain combines TRBV5-5 with TRBJ1-1; the D gene is possibly TRBD1 (5 bases). The CDR3 is 15 amino acids. Trimming shortened V by 0 bases and J by 5 bases, and 14 bases separated the two germline ends. CDR1 and CDR2 from the germline V gene are SGHKS and YYEKEE (reference sequence). The CDR3 region has the DNA TGTGCCAGCAGCTTGGCCGTCGGGTGGGGGACTGAAGCTTTCTTT. It specifies CASSLAVGWGTEAFF.

The chain employs TRBV7-4 and TRBJ2-3, with D perhaps TRBD2 (5 bases). There are 17 residues in the CDR3. Germline V gives CDR1 SGHVT, CDR2 SQSDAQ. V was trimmed by 5 bases and J by 2 bases, leaving 20 bases between them. CDR3 sequence: CASSQTLGGLLTDTQYF. The CDR3 DNA reads as TGTGCCAGCAGCCAAACACTAGGTGGGCTTCTCACAGATACGCAGTATTTT.

This chain joins TRBV9 and TRBJ2-7, with D possibly TRBD1 on 5 matching bases. CDR1 is SGDLS, CDR2 YYNGEE, per germline. CDR3 size: 15 residues. With 4 bases removed from V and 8 bases from J, the gap between germline ends came to 22 bases. The CDR3 region is CASSYDSQQSTQQYF. CDR3 nucleotides: TGTGCCAGCAGCTACGACAGTCAGCAATCTACGCAGCAGTACTTC.

The genes are TRBV10-1 and TRBJ1-2; D gene unclear. This CDR3 is built from 13 residues. The V gene lost 6 bases and the J gene lost 8 bases, with 16 bases spanning the gap. Germline loops: CDR1 WNHNN, CDR2 SYGVQD (reference sequence). The CDR3 is CASSLFQAGGYTF. In DNA, the CDR3 is TGCGCCAGCAGCCTCTTCCAGGCGGGGGGCTACACCTTC.

The genes are TRBV6-5 and TRBJ2-6; D gene uncertain. In germline, CDR1 is MNHEY, CDR2 SVGAGI. This CDR3 is built from 14 residues. Trimming took 6 bases from V and 1 from J, leaving 7 bases between them. The CDR3 is CASSLHSGANVLTF. For the CDR3, the DNA is TGTGCCAGCAGCTTACATTCTGGGGCCAACGTCCTGACTTTC.